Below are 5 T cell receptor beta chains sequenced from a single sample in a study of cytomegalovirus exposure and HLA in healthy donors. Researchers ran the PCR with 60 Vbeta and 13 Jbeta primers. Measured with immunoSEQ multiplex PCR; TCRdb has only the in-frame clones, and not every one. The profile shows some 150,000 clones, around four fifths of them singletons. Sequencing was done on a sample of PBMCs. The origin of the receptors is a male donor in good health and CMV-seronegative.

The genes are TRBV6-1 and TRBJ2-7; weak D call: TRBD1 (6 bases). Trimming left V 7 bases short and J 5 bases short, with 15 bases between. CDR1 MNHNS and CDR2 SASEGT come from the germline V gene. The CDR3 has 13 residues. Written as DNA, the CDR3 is TGTGCCAGCATCAAAACAGGGACAAACGAGCAGTACTTC. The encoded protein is CASIKTGTNEQYF.

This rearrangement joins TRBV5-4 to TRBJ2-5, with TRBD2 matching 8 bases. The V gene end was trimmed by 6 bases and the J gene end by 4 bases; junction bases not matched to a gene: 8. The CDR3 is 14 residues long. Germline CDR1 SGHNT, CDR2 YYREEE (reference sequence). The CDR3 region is CASNPGLGGETQYF. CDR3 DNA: TGTGCCAGCAACCCGGGACTAGGAGGAGAGACCCAGTACTTC.

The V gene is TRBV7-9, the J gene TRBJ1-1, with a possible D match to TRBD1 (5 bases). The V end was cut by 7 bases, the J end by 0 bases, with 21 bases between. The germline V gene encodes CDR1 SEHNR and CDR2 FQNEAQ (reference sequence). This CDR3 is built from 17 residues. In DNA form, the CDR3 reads TGTGCCAGCACCTACACGGGGGGGACGACTATGAACACTGAAGCTTTCTTT. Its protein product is CASTYTGGTTMNTEAFF. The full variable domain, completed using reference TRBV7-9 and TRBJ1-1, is DTGVSQNPRHKITKRGQNVTFRCDPISEHNRLYWYRQTLGQGPEFLTYFQNEAQLEKSRLLSDRFSAERPKGSFSTLEIQRTEQGDSAMYLCASTYTGGTTMNTEAFFGQGTRLTVV.

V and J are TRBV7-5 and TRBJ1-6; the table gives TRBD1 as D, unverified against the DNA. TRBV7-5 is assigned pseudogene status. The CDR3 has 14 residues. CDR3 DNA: TGTGCCAGAAGCTTATCCACAGGGCCCTCACCCCTCCACTTT. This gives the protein CARSLSTGPSPLHF.

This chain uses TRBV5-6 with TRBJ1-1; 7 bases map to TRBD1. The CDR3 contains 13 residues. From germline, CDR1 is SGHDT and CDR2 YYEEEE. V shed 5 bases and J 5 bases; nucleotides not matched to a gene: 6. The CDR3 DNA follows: TGTGCCAGCAGTTTTACAGGGGAGACTGAAGCTTTCTTT. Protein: CASSFTGETEAFF.